The 3 T cell receptor beta chains listed next were all sequenced from one sample in a study of T-cell reconstitution after alpha-beta-depleted transplantation in children (dated by TCRdb to the mid-2010s). Library prep was done by PCR. Sequencing was carried out with an Illumina HiSeq 2500. TCR library preparation used molecular barcoding, with unique molecular identifiers applied to normalize quantification of the TCRbeta repertoire. In-frame beta chains were kept once TCRdb had trimmed the public reads at Q25 with fastp and called clones with MiXCR. A single entry per CDR3 protein holds the most common genes and DNA from its merged rows. For this sample the table gives fewer than 250,000 distinct CDR3 sequences, of which approximately 8% were detected only once. The ten top clones hold 6.3% of the sample. The intended sense of this specimen's treatment or condition label: allogeneic hematopoietic cell transplantation with graft depleted of TCRalphabeta T cells and CD19 B cells.

This specimen was PBMCs, mostly from graft donor cells, taken 180 days after TCRalphabeta/CD19-depleted stem cell transplant. These receptors came from a male patient between 5 and 17 years old who had a stem cell transplant for acute lymphoblastic leukemia, so the T cells may come from the graft donor.

This clonotype occurred many times. The chain couples TRBV11-2 to TRBJ2-1; 10 positions agree with TRBD2. Germline CDR1 SGHAT, CDR2 FQNNGV. Trimming removed 0 bases from V and 8 bases from J; junction bases left unmatched: 10. The CDR3 loop spans 17 amino acids. The CDR3 reads CASSLDGRSGRAYEQFF. CDR3 in DNA: TGTGCCAGCAGCTTAGACGGGAGAAGCGGGAGGGCCTATGAGCAGTTCTTC.

This clonotype was observed at least ten times. V and J are TRBV7-2 and TRBJ2-3; D possibly corresponds to TRBD1 (9 bases). This CDR3 contains 16 residues. The germline V gene encodes CDR1 SGHTA and CDR2 FQGNSA. Trimming shortened V by 5 bases and J by 3 bases, and 18 bases separated the two germline ends. The CDR3 sequence is CTSSPGGTGWTDTQYF. The CDR3 DNA is TGTACCAGCAGCCCGGGAGGGACAGGGTGGACAGATACGCAGTATTTT.

A few counts support this clonotype. This chain joins TRBV9 and TRBJ1-2; TRBD1 might be the D (5 bases). CDR3 length: 16 amino acids. V was pared by 0 bases and J by 4 bases, with 16 bases between. CDR1 SGDLS and CDR2 YYNGEE come from the germline V gene. The CDR3 sequence: CASSVGSLTGGYGYTF. The CDR3 bases are TGTGCCAGCAGCGTAGGGTCCCTGACCGGGGGCTATGGCTACACCTTC.